These T cell receptor beta chains were read from a single sample in a study of vaccination effects on CD4 cells after COVID-19. The method was immunoSEQ multiplex PCR; TCRdb's version includes in-frame clones alone and lacks a portion of them. The table includes tens of thousands of clones, roughly four fifths detected once. Their target antigens are unknown. The sample in question was CD4+ T cells from PBMCs cultured without peptide, obtained before COVID-19 vaccination. The receptors originated from a human donor who received a COVID-19 vaccine. CDR3s include the opening cysteine and the closing phenylalanine or tryptophan. D genes are given only for firm matches. Size is stated for part of the rows, as once, few or many counts, or as a class when the clone is expanded.

CDR3nt	CDR3aa	j_gene	d_gene	len	abundance	v_gene
TGTGCCAGCAGCTCGGGGACTAGCGGGTGGGAGACCCAGTACTTC	CASSSGTSGWETQYF	TRBJ2-5	TRBD2	15	.	TRBV7-8
TGTGCCAGCAGCTTAGTTTCCACTAGCACAGATACGCAGTATTTT	CASSLVSTSTDTQYF	TRBJ2-3	.	15	.	TRBV7-2
TGTGCCAGCAGCGTAGCGGGACTAGCGGGGAGCACAGATACGCAGTATTTT	CASSVAGLAGSTDTQYF	TRBJ2-3	TRBD2	17	.	TRBV5-4
TGTGCCAGCAGTGAAAGTATAGGGGGCTCCTACAATGAGCAGTTCTTC	CASSESIGGSYNEQFF	TRBJ2-1	.	16	few	TRBV2
TGTGCCAGCAGCTTGACACCAAACCAAGAGACCCAGTACTTC	CASSLTPNQETQYF	TRBJ2-5	.	14	.	TRBV5-6
TGTGCCAGCAGGATACCGTCGGCCGCCCATGAGCAGTTCTTC	CASRIPSAAHEQFF	TRBJ2-1	.	14	.	TRBV2
TGTGCCAGCAGCTTAGGGCAGTACTATGAAAAACTGTTTTTT	CASSLGQYYEKLFF	TRBJ1-4	.	14	.	TRBV11-2
TGTGCCAGCAGCCCACGGGGGGCTCTCTCTGGGGCCAACGTCCTGACTTTC	CASSPRGALSGANVLTF	TRBJ2-6	.	17	.	TRBV7-6
TGTGCCAGCAGCTTAGGGATAGGGCAGGGGGTCGATGGCTACACCTTC	CASSLGIGQGVDGYTF	TRBJ1-2	TRBD1	16	.	TRBV7-2
TGTGCCAGCAGTCCGGACAGGGTCTTTGGAAACACCATATATTTT	CASSPDRVFGNTIYF	TRBJ1-3	TRBD1	15	.	TRBV28
TGTGCCAGCAGCTTAGCCGCACAGGGGGGTCGTACTGAAGCTTTCTTT	CASSLAAQGGRTEAFF	TRBJ1-1	TRBD1	16	.	TRBV7-2
TGTGCCAGCAGTTATTTACCGGCCCCCACAGATACGCAGTATTTT	CASSYLPAPTDTQYF	TRBJ2-3	.	15	.	TRBV6-5
TGTGCCAGCAGTCCTCTCCCGGGGACAGGGGCGGACACTGAAGCTTTCTTT	CASSPLPGTGADTEAFF	TRBJ1-1	TRBD1	17	.	TRBV28
TGTGCCACCAGTGGGGGTTACTCCGACACCATATATTTT	CATSGGYSDTIYF	TRBJ1-3	.	13	.	TRBV24-1
TGTGCCACCAGTGACTCCGGACTAGCGGGGCATCAAGAGACCCAGTACTTC	CATSDSGLAGHQETQYF	TRBJ2-5	TRBD2	17	.	TRBV24-1
TGTGCCATCAGTGAGTGGGAAAACACCATATATTTT	CAISEWENTIYF	TRBJ1-3	.	12	few	TRBV10-3
TGCGCCAGCACCCCTAGGGGACAGGGTGGAGAAAAACTGTTTTTT	CASTPRGQGGEKLFF	TRBJ1-4	TRBD1	15	few	TRBV5-1
TGTGCCACCAGTGATTTAACACTCTCTGGGGAGACCCAGTACTTC	CATSDLTLSGETQYF	TRBJ2-5	.	15	.	TRBV24-1
TGTGCCAGCAGCTTACAAGGGACTTCCCGCACCGGGGAGCTGTTTTTT	CASSLQGTSRTGELFF	TRBJ2-2	.	16	once	TRBV7-3
TGTGCCAGTATCCAGGGGGGCTACAATCAGCCCCAGCATTTT	CASIQGGYNQPQHF	TRBJ1-5	.	14	.	TRBV21-1
TGTGCCAGCAGCTTAGCGCTCGGGATCCGGGAGCTGTTTTTT	CASSLALGIRELFF	TRBJ2-2	.	14	.	TRBV7-2
TGTGCTAGTGGTTTGGTGGCAGATGGGGAATGGAGCAATCAGCCCCAGCATTTT	CASGLVADGEWSNQPQHF	TRBJ1-5	.	18	.	TRBV12-5
TGTGCCTGGACTAAAGGGATAGATCAGCCCCAGCATTTT	CAWTKGIDQPQHF	TRBJ1-5	.	13	.	TRBV30
TGTGCCAGCAGCCCACAGGGAAGTTCGAACACCGGGGAGCTGTTTTTT	CASSPQGSSNTGELFF	TRBJ2-2	.	16	.	TRBV7-2
TGTGCCAGCAGCCAAGGGGACCGGCGGTTCTATGGCTACACCTTC	CASSQGDRRFYGYTF	TRBJ1-2	.	15	few	TRBV3-1/TRBV3-2
TGTGCCAGCAGTTTATTTGGGGGGCGCGGATCACCCCTCCACTTT	CASSLFGGRGSPLHF	TRBJ1-6	.	15	.	TRBV27
TGCACCCTCGGTGCGGGACGCACAGATACGCAGTATTTT	CTLGAGRTDTQYF	TRBJ2-3	.	13	.	TRBV29-1
TGTGCCAGCAGTGAAGCGGGGACAGGGGGCCGTGAAAAACTGTTTTTT	CASSEAGTGGREKLFF	TRBJ1-4	TRBD1	16	once	TRBV2
TGTGCCAGCACCTCTGGGGGGACTAACACTGAAGCTTTCTTT	CASTSGGTNTEAFF	TRBJ1-1	.	14	few	TRBV6-6
TGTGCCAGCAGCTCCGCAGGGGGCGGGCAGCCCCAGCATTTT	CASSSAGGGQPQHF	TRBJ1-5	TRBD1	14	once	TRBV7-8
TGCAGCGTTCATAGCGGGGGGCCAGATACGCAGTATTTT	CSVHSGGPDTQYF	TRBJ2-3	TRBD2	13	few	TRBV29-1
TGTGCCAGCAGTTACCAGGGGAACTATGGCTACACCTTC	CASSYQGNYGYTF	TRBJ1-2	.	13	.	TRBV6-6
TGTGCCAGCAGTGCAGCGGACAGCTCTGGAGAGACCCAGTACTTC	CASSAADSSGETQYF	TRBJ2-5	.	15	.	TRBV25-1
TGTGCCAGCAGCGTAGAATGGGGAAACACAGATACGCAGTATTTT	CASSVEWGNTDTQYF	TRBJ2-3	.	15	.	TRBV9
TGCGCCAGCAGCTTACGATCCAGGGCGGGGGCAACTAATGAAAAACTGTTTTTT	CASSLRSRAGATNEKLFF	TRBJ1-4	.	18	.	TRBV5-1
TGCGCCAGCAGCCAAGGATACGGCGCGAACACCGGGGAGCTGTTTTTT	CASSQGYGANTGELFF	TRBJ2-2	.	16	few	TRBV4-1
TGTGCCAGCAGGGGGACAGGTCCAAACACTGAAGCTTTCTTT	CASRGTGPNTEAFF	TRBJ1-1	TRBD1	14	once	TRBV2
TGTGCCAGCAGTGGGGACAGCGGCACTGAAGCTTTCTTT	CASSGDSGTEAFF	TRBJ1-1	TRBD1	13	.	TRBV2
TGTGCCAGTAGTATTCCAGGGGGCCTTCGCAATCAGCCCCAGCATTTT	CASSIPGGLRNQPQHF	TRBJ1-5	TRBD1	16	few	TRBV19
TGTGCTAGTGGTTTGGCTGCTCTAGGGGGGATAACAGATACGCAGTATTTT	CASGLAALGGITDTQYF	TRBJ2-3	.	17	.	TRBV12-5
TGTGCCAGCTCATTCGGGACACCAGAGCTGGATGAAAAACTGTTTTTT	CASSFGTPELDEKLFF	TRBJ1-4	.	16	.	TRBV18
TGCGCCAGCAGCTTGGGGACAGGGAATGAAAAACTGTTTTTT	CASSLGTGNEKLFF	TRBJ1-4	TRBD1	14	.	TRBV5-1
TGTGCCAGCTCCCTAAACAGGGGGGCTAATGAAAAACTGTTTTTT	CASSLNRGANEKLFF	TRBJ1-4	TRBD1	15	.	TRBV18
TGTGCCAGCAGTGAAGGTCGCGGGCTAGCGGGCCCCTCCGATACGCAGTATTTT	CASSEGRGLAGPSDTQYF	TRBJ2-3	TRBD2	18	.	TRBV6-1
TGTGCCAGCAGTTTCGGGGGACAGGGAAATCAGCCCCAGCATTTT	CASSFGGQGNQPQHF	TRBJ1-5	TRBD1	15	.	TRBV6-2/TRBV6-3
TGTGCCAGCAGACAGGGTGGTGGCGGGGAGCTGTTTTTT	CASRQGGGGELFF	TRBJ2-2	.	13	.	TRBV27
TGTGCCAGCACACGGTATAGCAATCAGCCCCAGCATTTT	CASTRYSNQPQHF	TRBJ1-5	.	13	.	TRBV6-6
TGTGCCAGCAGTTTTACAGGGGTCGGCTACACCTTC	CASSFTGVGYTF	TRBJ1-2	TRBD1	12	.	TRBV28